The 27 T cell receptor beta chains below all came from one sample that was sequenced in a study of CD8 T cells in Susac syndrome. Random-hexamer reverse transcription was applied to about 0.45 to 1 ug RNA. MiXCR was run by TCRdb on the immunoSEQ multiplex PCR reads, yielding one entry per CDR3 protein. Among around 270,000 distinct CDR3 sequences listed, almost 85% were seen once. Sequencing was done on a sample of CD8+ T cells from PBMCs. Every receptor here comes from a human donor with multiple sclerosis.

The J gene is TRBJ2-1, the V gene TRBV30; 12 bases are shared with TRBD2. CDR3 length: 15 residues. CDR1 GTSNPN and CDR2 SVGIG come from the germline V gene (reference sequence). V was clipped by 4 bases and J by 10 bases; unmatched bases: 11. The CDR3 here is CAWTRLAGENEEQFF. The CDR3 DNA is TGTGCCTGGACTCGACTAGCGGGAGAAAACGAGGAGCAGTTCTTC.

J is TRBJ1-5 and V is TRBV14, with 11 bases identical to TRBD1. The germline V gene encodes CDR1 SGHDN and CDR2 FVKESK. This CDR3 has 15 residues. V was pared by 6 bases and J by 5 bases, with 6 bases of the junction left unmatched. The DNA for the CDR3 is TGTGCCAGCAGACCGGACAGGGGGCGAGATCAGCCCCAGCATTTT. This sequence encodes CASRPDRGRDQPQHF.

The V call is TRBV11-2, the J call TRBJ2-1; D is unresolved. The CDR3 has 12 residues. Germline CDR1 SGHAT, CDR2 FQNNGV. V lost 10 bases and J 1 base, leaving 8 bases between the germline ends. This CDR3 reads CATNFSYNEQFF. DNA for the CDR3: TGTGCCACAAATTTTTCCTACAATGAGCAGTTCTTC. Full variable domain (outside the CDR3, taken from reference TRBV11-2 and TRBJ2-1): EAGVAQSPRYKIIEKRQSVAFWCNPISGHATLYWYQQILGQGPKLLIQFQNNGVVDDSQLPKDRFSAERLKGVDSTLKIQPAKLEDSAVYLCATNFSYNEQFFGPGTRLTVL.

The rearrangement uses TRBV19 and TRBJ1-6; D is undetermined. Trimming took 2 bases from V and 7 from J, leaving 6 bases between them. This CDR3 is 13 amino acids long. Germline V gene lookup returns CDR1 LNHDA and CDR2 SQIVND (reference sequence). The CDR3 sequence: CASSIMGNSPLHF. CDR3 sequence (DNA): TGTGCCAGTAGTATAATGGGGAATTCACCCCTCCACTTT.

This rearrangement joins TRBV6-5 to TRBJ2-1, with TRBD2 matching over 9 bases. The CDR3 covers 20 residues. Germline values: CDR1 MNHEY, CDR2 SVGAGI. V lost 2 bases and J lost 0; bases outside the gene matches: 14. CDR3 amino acids: CASSYGSAGGPLSSYNEQFF. DNA for the CDR3: TGTGCCAGCAGTTACGGGTCGGCGGGAGGGCCCTTAAGCTCCTACAATGAGCAGTTCTTC.

The chain has TRBV28 and TRBJ1-1; 7 bases are a match to TRBD1. After removal of 6 bases from V and 4 bases from J, the junction contained 8 bases not matched to a gene. Germline assignment: CDR1 MDHEN and CDR2 SYDVKM. The CDR3 runs to 14 residues. CDR3 region: CASRLQGRGTEAFF. DNA of the CDR3: TGTGCCAGCAGGCTACAGGGGAGGGGCACTGAAGCTTTCTTT.

This clonotype showed up just a few times. The chain employs TRBV6-1 and TRBJ2-7; TRBD1 is a possible D gene (5 bases). This CDR3 contains 14 residues. The germline V and J ends were trimmed by 5 bases and 0 bases, with 11 bases remaining between them. Looked up from germline, CDR1 is MNHNS and CDR2 is SASEGT. The CDR3 loop is CASSQRGSSYEQYF. The CDR3 nucleotides are TGTGCCAGCAGTCAAAGGGGAAGCTCCTACGAGCAGTACTTC.

This rearrangement joins TRBV28 to TRBJ1-1; no clear D gene. Germline CDR1 and CDR2: MDHEN and SYDVKM. V gave up 5 bases and J gave up 0 bases, with 7 bases separating them. The CDR3 is made up of 13 amino acids. CDR3: CASSIHMNTEAFF. For the CDR3, the DNA is TGTGCCAGCAGTATACACATGAACACTGAAGCTTTCTTT.

V and J are TRBV29-1 and TRBJ1-5; no firm D call. This CDR3 is built from 15 residues. Trimming left V 0 bases short and J 3 bases short, with 12 bases between. The germline CDR1 and CDR2 sequences are SQVTM and ANQGSEA. This CDR3 reads CSVEDRGINNQPQHF. As DNA, the CDR3 is TGCAGCGTTGAAGATCGGGGTATCAACAATCAGCCCCAGCATTTT.

The J gene is TRBJ2-7, the V gene TRBV7-6; no reliable D call. Germline-derived CDR1 and CDR2 are SGHVS and FNYEAQ. Trimming removed 0 bases at V and 5 bases at J, with 5 bases between. CDR3 length: 12 amino acids. The CDR3, as DNA: TGTGCCAGCAGCTTAGCGGTCAACGAGCAGTACTTC. Protein sequence: CASSLAVNEQYF.

This clonotype was seen once. The chain combines TRBV4-3 with TRBJ2-7; D is unresolved. Germline lookup yields CDR1 LGHNA and CDR2 YSLEER. Deletions cut 1 base from V and 4 bases from J, with 17 bases between. This CDR3 spans 16 amino acids. DNA for the CDR3: TGCGCCAGCAGCCAAGGAGTGGACCGCCAGTTTTACGAGCAGTACTTC. It encodes CASSQGVDRQFYEQYF.

V is TRBV5-6 and J is TRBJ2-4; 10 positions match TRBD1. Germline V lookup: CDR1 SGHDT, CDR2 YYEEEE. The CDR3 runs to 18 residues. V shed 4 bases, J shed 6 bases, and the junction held 16 bases outside the gene matches. The CDR3 region has the DNA TGTGCCAGCAGCGCGGGGACAGGGGAGCTCCTCGGCCCAAACATTCAGTACTTC. This gives the protein CASSAGTGELLGPNIQYF.

This sequence joins TRBV6-1 and TRBJ2-1; D possibly corresponds to TRBD1 (6 bases). The CDR3 is 16 amino acids. V lost 8 bases and J lost 1, with 18 bases in between. Germline CDR1 is MNHNS and CDR2 is SASEGT. The CDR3 DNA sequence: TGTGCCAGCCTGAGTTCCGGGACACAATCCTACAATGAGCAGTTCTTC. It encodes CASLSSGTQSYNEQFF.

V and J are TRBV20-1 and TRBJ1-2, with TRBD1 matching over 7 bases. J lost 0 bases, V lost 0 bases, and 10 bases had no gene match. This CDR3 contains 17 residues. In germline, CDR1 is DFQATT, CDR2 SNEGSKA (reference sequence). The CDR3 loop reads CSARDIRGTVANYGYTF. The CDR3 DNA is TGCAGTGCTAGAGATATACGGGGGACAGTAGCTAACTATGGCTACACCTTC.

The V call is TRBV7-9, the J call TRBJ1-1; the D gene is possibly TRBD1 (6 bases). Germline V gene lookup returns CDR1 SEHNR and CDR2 FQNEAQ (reference sequence). The CDR3 has 12 amino acids. V was clipped by 7 bases and J by 7 bases, with 13 bases between them. CDR3 nucleotide sequence: TGTGCCAGCACCCAACAGGGTTATGAAGCTTTCTTT. It specifies CASTQQGYEAFF.

The rearrangement uses TRBV11-2 and TRBJ2-1; TRBD1 matches at 9 bases. V lost 1 base to trimming and J lost 7 bases; unmatched junction nucleotides: 17. Per the germline V gene, CDR1 is SGHAT and CDR2 is FQNNGV. This CDR3 has 19 amino acids. For the CDR3, the DNA is TGTGCCAGCAGCTTAGTTGGTCCCGGGACAGGGTCCTCCGGGAATGAGCAGTTCTTC. It yields the protein CASSLVGPGTGSSGNEQFF.

This chain uses TRBV12-3 or TRBV12-4 with TRBJ1-1; D gene ambiguous. V lost 2 bases and J 13 bases, leaving 14 bases between the germline ends. This CDR3 region has 12 residues. The CDR3: CASSLRPHVDFF. The CDR3 nucleotides are TGTGCCAGCAGTTTACGGCCTCACGTTGATTTCTTT.

This sequence joins TRBV19 and TRBJ1-2; TRBD1 aligns across 9 bases. The germline V gene has CDR1 LNHDA and CDR2 SQIVND (reference sequence). The CDR3 loop spans 17 amino acids. V lost 5 bases and J lost 3; bases outside the gene matches: 13. The CDR3 DNA is TGTGCCAGTAGTTCAGAGGGGGGGACAGGGAGCGACTATGGCTACACCTTC. It is translated as CASSSEGGTGSDYGYTF.

CDR3 bases: TGTGCCAGCAGCCCCTCCGGGAGCACAGATACGCAGTATTTT. It is translated as CASSPSGSTDTQYF. The chain uses TRBV7-3 and TRBJ2-3; no reliable D call. The CDR3 contains 14 residues. Per the germline V gene, CDR1 is SGHTA and CDR2 is FQGTGA. Trimming cost V 5 bases and J 0 bases, with 9 bases left between them.

V and J are TRBV12-3 or TRBV12-4 and TRBJ1-5, with TRBD1 as a possible D gene (5 bases). The CDR3 spans 12 residues. Trimming took off 6 bases at V and 9 bases at J, with 12 bases between the two ends. The CDR3 reads CASSQGVPPQHF. CDR3 nucleotide sequence: TGTGCCAGCAGCCAAGGGGTCCCGCCCCAGCATTTT.

V is TRBV28 and J is TRBJ2-1, with D possibly being TRBD1 (6 bases). The CDR3 spans 16 residues. The V end was cut by 6 bases, the J end by 6 bases, with 21 bases between. Germline-derived CDR1 and CDR2 are MDHEN and SYDVKM. CDR3 nucleotide sequence: TGTGCCAGCAGCCTGACTCCCGGGACATTGGGCAATGAGCAGTTCTTC. Amino acid sequence: CASSLTPGTLGNEQFF. The full variable domain, completed using reference TRBV28 and TRBJ2-1, is DVKVTQSSRYLVKRTGEKVFLECVQDMDHENMFWYRQDPGLGLRLIYFSYDVKMKEKGDIPEGYSVSREKKERFSLILESASTNQTSMYLCASSLTPGTLGNEQFFGPGTRLTVL.

This clonotype occurred a few times. The CDR3 here is CASSSIQGLVTEAFF. DNA for the CDR3: TGTGCCAGCAGTTCGATACAGGGTTTGGTCACTGAAGCTTTCTTT. The chain couples TRBV6-5 to TRBJ1-1; TRBD1 might be the D (6 bases). Germline V gives CDR1 MNHEY, CDR2 SVGAGI. This CDR3 has 15 residues. The ends were cut back, 4 bases at V and 4 bases at J, with 16 bases in the middle.

This clonotype was recorded a few times. V is TRBV7-2 and J is TRBJ1-4, with no clear D. Germline CDR1 and CDR2: SGHTA and FQGNSA. The CDR3 sequence is 13 residues long. V shed 1 base and J shed 6 bases, with 6 bases lying between them. The CDR3 sequence is CASSLEIYEKLFF. The CDR3 DNA is TGTGCCAGCAGCTTAGAAATTTATGAAAAACTGTTTTTT.

The chain has TRBV27 and TRBJ1-2; 9 nucleotides align to TRBD1. Germline CDR1 reads MNHEY; CDR2 reads SMNVEV (reference sequence). This CDR3 comprises 14 residues. J lost 2 bases, V lost 7 bases, and 5 bases had no gene match. The CDR3 DNA sequence: TGTGCCAGCACCAAAGGACAGGGGAACTATGGCTACACCTTC. This encodes CASTKGQGNYGYTF.

V is TRBV6-6 and J is TRBJ2-3, with TRBD1 matching 9 bases. The germline V gene encodes CDR1 MNHNY and CDR2 SVGAGI (reference sequence). Trimming cost V 4 bases and J 0 bases; bases outside gene matches: 2. The CDR3 totals 15 residues. CDR3 protein: CASSSQGASTDTQYF. The CDR3 region has the DNA TGTGCCAGCAGTTCACAGGGGGCCAGCACAGATACGCAGTATTTT.

The chain is built from TRBV29-1 and TRBJ2-3; 11 positions agree with TRBD1. This CDR3 is 16 amino acids long. Germline V CDR1 and CDR2: SQVTM, ANQGSEA. J gave up 3 bases and V 3 bases, and 8 bases lay outside the gene matches. CDR3 DNA sequence: TGCAGCGTTGACGACACCGGGACAGGGGGGACAGATACGCAGTATTTT. Translation: CSVDDTGTGGTDTQYF.

In nucleotides, the CDR3 is TGTGCCAGCAGCTTGGACCCCTCTAGGGCCGAAGCCAAAAACATTCAGTACTTC. Its translation is CASSLDPSRAEAKNIQYF. V gene TRBV5-8 combines with J gene TRBJ2-4, with no clear D. This CDR3 has 18 residues. V shed 0 bases and J shed 0 bases, with 16 bases lying between them. Per the germline V gene, CDR1 is SGHTS and CDR2 is YDEGEE.